Included here is one TCR beta chain sequence, with context. Its antigen is unidentified. The data belong to a study of monozygotic twins with inflammatory bowel disease. TCRalpha and TCRbeta cDNA underwent two nested PCRs of roughly 17 and 9 cycles. TCRdb re-called the 5' RACE reads and shows each CDR3 protein once, DNA omitted. This table lists 400,000 to 500,000 distinct CDR3 sequences. CDR1 is SQVTM and CDR2 is ANQGSEA in the germline V gene. The CDR3 runs 13 residues. The study, taken as a whole, reports: IBD patients exhibited fewer clonotypes shared with other individuals than healthy twins, particularly with disease activity.

Sequencing was performed on blood. The sequence derives from a human donor with ulcerative colitis or Crohn's disease, or a healthy co-twin of an affected twin (not recorded which). The V gene is TRBV29-1, the J gene TRBJ1-5. The CDR3 is CSVAKNSNQPQHF. Complete variable domain (other parts from reference TRBV29-1 and TRBJ1-5): SAVISQKPSRDICQRGTSLTIQCQVDSQVTMMFWYRQQPGQSLTLIATANQGSEATYESGFVIDKFPISRPNLTFSTLTVSNMSPEDSSIYLCSVAKNSNQPQHFGDGTRLSIL.